This T cell receptor beta chain was identified in a study of sequential checkpoint blockade in melanoma. In germline, CDR1 is SGHNT, CDR2 YYREEE (reference sequence). V was pared by 4 bases and J by 5 bases, with 15 bases of the junction left unmatched. CDR3 length equals 18 residues. Treatment in this sample: randomized to nivolumab then ipilimumab (arm A) or the reverse (arm B). Generated by immunoSEQ multiplex PCR, the TCRdb table keeps only in-frame clones and is missing some. The sample has under 20,000 clones, roughly 73% seen once; the top ten hold just over 20%. The V gene is TRBV5-4, the J gene TRBJ2-3; 11 bases map to TRBD2. Sample: CD8+ T cells sorted from blood (inferred from file names), taken from a patient given nivolumab and ipilimumab in sequence. The receptor was isolated from a human donor with melanoma. As DNA, the CDR3 is TGTGCCAGCAGCGACCCTCGGGCGAGTAGCGGGGGGGTAGATACGCAGTATTTT. It is translated as CASSDPRASSGGVDTQYF.